This is a list of T cell receptor beta chains from one sample in a study of early T cells in non-severe SARS-CoV-2 infection. TCRdb re-called the 5' RACE reads through MiXCR, storing one row per CDR3 protein. Among 26,000 or so distinct CDR3 sequences, roughly 4.6% were seen once, and the ten largest hold approximately 5%. Here the sequenced sample was whole blood, taken at baseline. Every receptor here comes from an adult who was a healthcare worker with PCR-confirmed SARS-CoV-2 infection or an uninfected control (not recorded which). CDR3s include the opening cysteine and the closing phenylalanine or tryptophan. A D gene is named only where the DNA matches it firmly. Size is omitted from some rows. Given values are once, few, many or a class for expanded clones.

clone size: many
D gene: .
J gene: TRBJ2-5
V gene: TRBV7-9
CDR3 protein: CASSPRGSQETQYF
CDR3 DNA: TGTGCCAGCAGCCCCCGGGGGTCACAAGAGACCCAGTACTTC

clone size: many
D gene: .
J gene: TRBJ2-2
V gene: TRBV7-2
CDR3 protein: CASSLDGQLTGELFF
CDR3 DNA: TGTGCCAGCAGCTTAGACGGACAGTTAACCGGGGAGCTGTTTTTT

clone size: many
D gene: .
J gene: TRBJ2-6
V gene: TRBV28
CDR3 protein: CASKFSGANVLTF
CDR3 DNA: TGTGCCAGCAAGTTCTCTGGGGCCAACGTCCTGACTTTC

clone size: many
D gene: TRBD2
J gene: TRBJ2-3
V gene: TRBV14
CDR3 protein: CASSHPKELAGSPTDTQYF
CDR3 DNA: TGTGCCAGCAGCCATCCGAAGGAACTAGCGGGAAGCCCCACAGATACGCAGTATTTT

clone size: many
D gene: .
J gene: TRBJ1-5
V gene: TRBV25-1
CDR3 protein: CASSGGRDNQPQHF
CDR3 DNA: TGTGCCAGCAGTGGGGGGAGGGACAATCAGCCCCAGCATTTT

clone size: .
D gene: TRBD2
J gene: TRBJ2-3
V gene: TRBV28
CDR3 protein: CASRTSGASTDTQYF
CDR3 DNA: TGTGCCAGCAGGACTAGCGGGGCGAGCACAGATACGCAGTATTTT

clone size: many
D gene: .
J gene: TRBJ1-4
V gene: TRBV15
CDR3 protein: CATSLQGAPNEKLFF
CDR3 DNA: TGTGCCACCAGCTTACAAGGGGCCCCGAATGAAAAACTGTTTTTT

clone size: many
D gene: .
J gene: TRBJ1-1
V gene: TRBV6-2/TRBV6-3
CDR3 protein: CASSIRTEAFF
CDR3 DNA: TGTGCCAGCAGTATAAGAACTGAAGCTTTCTTT

clone size: many
D gene: TRBD2
J gene: TRBJ2-1
V gene: TRBV5-1
CDR3 protein: CASSPRVAGNEQFF
CDR3 DNA: TGCGCCAGCAGCCCCAGGGTAGCGGGCAATGAGCAGTTCTTC

clone size: many
D gene: .
J gene: TRBJ2-3
V gene: TRBV11-1
CDR3 protein: CASSLNGQADTQYF
CDR3 DNA: TGTGCCAGCAGCTTAAACGGCCAGGCAGATACGCAGTATTTT

clone size: many
D gene: TRBD2
J gene: TRBJ2-7
V gene: TRBV27
CDR3 protein: CASSFAGAYEQYF
CDR3 DNA: TGTGCCAGCAGTTTCGCGGGGGCCTACGAGCAGTACTTC

clone size: .
D gene: .
J gene: TRBJ2-6
V gene: TRBV7-8
CDR3 protein: CASRRTGSGANVLTF
CDR3 DNA: TGTGCCAGCAGGCGAACAGGGTCTGGGGCCAACGTCCTGACTTTC

clone size: many
D gene: .
J gene: TRBJ2-3
V gene: TRBV11-3
CDR3 protein: CASSLDAGATDTQYF
CDR3 DNA: TGTGCCAGCAGCTTAGATGCAGGGGCCACAGATACGCAGTATTTT

clone size: many
D gene: .
J gene: TRBJ2-7
V gene: TRBV5-5
CDR3 protein: CASSLEGSEFYEQYF
CDR3 DNA: TGTGCCAGCAGCTTGGAGGGGTCAGAATTCTACGAGCAGTACTTC

clone size: many
D gene: .
J gene: TRBJ2-1
V gene: TRBV24-1
CDR3 protein: CATSPPHPGNNEQFF
CDR3 DNA: TGTGCCACCAGTCCCCCTCACCCTGGGAACAATGAGCAGTTCTTC

clone size: many
D gene: TRBD1
J gene: TRBJ2-2
V gene: TRBV29-1
CDR3 protein: CSVDRQGGPGELFF
CDR3 DNA: TGCAGCGTTGACCGACAGGGGGGACCCGGGGAGCTGTTTTTT

clone size: many
D gene: .
J gene: TRBJ2-7
V gene: TRBV10-3
CDR3 protein: CAISDSTASNEQYF
CDR3 DNA: TGTGCCATCAGTGATTCGACAGCCTCCAACGAGCAGTACTTC